Following are 5 T cell receptor beta chains from one sample sequenced in a study of T cell repertoires in cytomegalovirus infection. Via MiXCR, TCRdb re-called the reads, giving one row per CDR3 protein. The data hold 740,000 or so distinct CDR3 sequences, with approximately 34% observed a single time. The sequenced sample was PBMCs. The receptors originated from a human donor in good health (CMV status not recorded). Some clones in this sample may be carry-over from other donors' samples.

Of note for this clonotype: The junction departs from germline at one end; a sequencing error may be responsible. V and J are TRBV4-1 and TRBJ1-5; D ambiguous. CDR3 length: 15 residues. Germline lookup yields CDR1 MGHRA and CDR2 YSYEKL. CDR3 in amino acids: CASSQEYASNQPQHF. The CDR3 DNA is TGTGCCAGCAGCCAAGAGTATGCGTCAAATCAGCCCCAGCATTTT.

A few counts support this clonotype. The chain recombines TRBV19 with TRBJ1-2; D possibly corresponds to TRBD1 (6 bases). This CDR3 is 14 amino acids long. The V gene's germline CDR1 is LNHDA and CDR2 SQIVND (reference sequence). Deletions cut 6 bases from V and 5 bases from J, with 16 bases between. CDR3 DNA: TGTGCCAGTAGAGCACAGGGTCTCCTTTATGGCTACACCTTC. Residues: CASRAQGLLYGYTF. Together with reference TRBV19 and TRBJ1-2, the CDR3 gives the full variable domain: DGGITQSPKYLFRKEGQNVTLSCEQNLNHDAMYWYRQDPGQGLRLIYYSQIVNDFQKGDIAEGYSVSREKKESFPLTVTSAQKNPTAFYLCASRAQGLLYGYTFGSGTRLTVV.

The chain uses TRBV11-2 and TRBJ2-1; TRBD2 might be the D (6 bases). V dropped 3 bases and J dropped 8 bases, with 11 bases sitting between them. Germline-derived CDR1 and CDR2 are SGHAT and FQNNGV. This CDR3 has 13 residues. CDR3 DNA sequence: TGTGCCAGCAGCTTCGGGGGTTCGTATGAGCAGTTCTTC. Translation gives CASSFGGSYEQFF.

This clonotype was seen a handful of times. The chain links TRBV6-1 to TRBJ2-5, with 7 bases matching TRBD1. This CDR3 contains 15 residues. Trimming at V came to 11 bases and at J to 5 bases, leaving 17 bases not matched to a gene. Germline V CDR1 and CDR2: MNHNS, SASEGT. The CDR3 loop is CAGSRDRRVAETQYF. Written as DNA, the CDR3 is TGTGCCGGGTCCCGGGACAGAAGGGTCGCGGAGACCCAGTACTTC.

The CDR3 sequence is CASSSTRRGTEQETQYF. The DNA for the CDR3 is TGTGCCAGCAGCTCAACACGACGGGGGACAGAGCAAGAGACCCAGTACTTC. The chain has TRBV7-4 and TRBJ2-5; maybe TRBD1 (7 bases). The CDR3 length is 17 residues. Germline values: CDR1 SGHVT, CDR2 SQSDAQ. The V and J ends lost 4 bases and 2 bases respectively, with 20 bases between them.